One sample yielded the 21 T cell receptor beta chains listed below, sequenced in a study of cytomegalovirus exposure and HLA in healthy donors (dated by TCRdb to 2015 to 2018). Libraries were constructed by the immunoSEQ multiplex PCR assay. A mixture of 60 forward primers for TCR Vbeta segments and 13 reverse primers for TCR Jbeta segments was used in the multiplex PCR. TCRdb mirrors the immuneACCESS table, restricted to in-frame sequences. Some clones are absent from its copies; in checked studies, under half trace to an unresolved V gene, and the reason for the others is unknown. The sample records some 160,000 clones, around 84% of which are singletons. The ten largest clones capture more than 1.5% of the sample. The sample consisted of PBMCs. The receptors were sampled from a young man in good health and CMV-seronegative.

This chain links TRBV15 with TRBJ1-6; tentatively, D is TRBD1 (5 bases). The CDR3 loop spans 18 amino acids. CDR1 and CDR2 from the germline V gene are LNHNV and YYDKDF (reference sequence). The V and J ends lost 5 bases and 3 bases respectively, with 20 bases between them. The CDR3 DNA follows: TGTGCCACCAGCCTCCGACGAGGGGCGCGGGACTATAATTCACCCCTCCACTTT. As protein: CATSLRRGARDYNSPLHF.

Comments on this clone: Other nucleotide sequences in the sample specify the same CDR3. This chain uses TRBV19 with TRBJ1-5, with D perhaps matching TRBD1 (6 bases). Germline values: CDR1 LNHDA, CDR2 SQIVND (reference sequence). V was clipped by 8 bases and J by 6 bases, with 20 bases between them. This CDR3 spans 15 amino acids. This CDR3 reads CASGRDIGAGQPQHF. The CDR3 DNA reads as TGTGCCAGTGGCCGGGACATCGGGGCGGGTCAGCCCCAGCATTTT.

V is TRBV7-2 and J is TRBJ2-1, with a weak D call TRBD2 (6 bases). Trimming cost V 5 bases and J 8 bases, with 7 bases left between them. Germline lookup yields CDR1 SGHTA and CDR2 FQGNSA. This CDR3 is 11 amino acids long. The CDR3 is CASSTSYEQFF. The DNA for the CDR3 is TGTGCCAGCAGCACTAGCTATGAGCAGTTCTTC.

This chain connects TRBV6-5 to TRBJ2-2; D is unresolved. V lost 2 bases and J 0 bases, leaving 10 bases between the germline ends. Germline V gene data show CDR1 as MNHEY and CDR2 as SVGAGI. CDR3 length equals 16 residues. For the CDR3, the DNA is TGTGCCAGCAGTTACGCGCTAAGCACGAACACCGGGGAGCTGTTTTTT. Its translation: CASSYALSTNTGELFF.

The V gene is TRBV5-1, the J gene TRBJ1-1; D is uncertain. Germline CDR1 and CDR2: SGHRS and YFSETQ. This CDR3 region has 15 residues. V lost 3 bases to trimming and J lost 3 bases, with 15 bases between them. The CDR3 nucleotides read TGCGCCAGCAGCTGGGCCCCCTACATGGACACTGAAGCTTTCTTT. It yields the protein CASSWAPYMDTEAFF.

This clone was counted a few times. V is TRBV6-5 and J is TRBJ1-6, with D hard to call. Germline V gives CDR1 MNHEY, CDR2 SVGAGI. This CDR3 has 14 residues. V was cut by 6 bases and J by 6 bases, with 12 bases left in between. The CDR3 sequence: CASSRRMSNSPLHF. The DNA of the CDR3 is TGTGCCAGCAGCCGCAGGATGAGTAATTCACCCCTCCACTTT.

The chain recombines TRBV2 with TRBJ2-2; D might be TRBD2 (6 bases). Germline CDR1 reads SNHLY; CDR2 reads FYNNEI. The CDR3 spans 17 residues. Trimming pared 0 bases from V and 1 base from J, leaving 12 bases between. CDR3 coding DNA: TGTGCCAGCAGTGAAGCTAGGCTTAGCGGGAACACCGGGGAGCTGTTTTTT. Encoded protein: CASSEARLSGNTGELFF.

This chain uses TRBV15 with TRBJ2-3; possibly TRBD1 for D (6 bases). Trimming cost V 4 bases and J 2 bases, with 19 bases left between them. The CDR3 length is 17 residues. Germline CDR1 LNHNV, CDR2 YYDKDF (reference sequence). CDR3: CATSTGRRTGITDTQYF. The CDR3 region has the DNA TGTGCCACCAGCACCGGGCGGCGTACAGGGATCACAGATACGCAGTATTTT.

A word on this clone: Different DNA sequences within this sample yield the same CDR3. This chain links TRBV7-2 with TRBJ2-1, with 7 bases lining up with TRBD1. The length of the CDR3 is 15 residues. The V gene's germline CDR1 is SGHTA and CDR2 FQGNSA. V shed 1 base and J 2 bases; nucleotides not matched to a gene: 2. The CDR3 loop is CASSLGQGAYNEQFF. In nucleotides, the CDR3 is TGTGCCAGCAGCTTAGGTCAGGGGGCCTACAATGAGCAGTTCTTC.

This chain joins TRBV28 and TRBJ1-5; 7 bases are a match to TRBD1. The CDR3 is 15 amino acids. V dropped 4 bases and J dropped 5; count of bases not matched to a gene: 8. From germline, CDR1 is MDHEN and CDR2 SYDVKM. CDR3 sequence (DNA): TGTGCCAGCAGTTCCTGGACAGGAGTTGATCAGCCCCAGCATTTT. As protein: CASSSWTGVDQPQHF.

The chain carries TRBV4-1 and TRBJ1-2; D not resolved. The germline CDR1 and CDR2 sequences are MGHRA and YSYEKL. This CDR3 contains 14 residues. V was trimmed by 4 bases and J by 4 bases, leaving 13 bases between them. CDR3 loop: CASSPEAGLYGYTF. The CDR3 coding sequence is TGCGCCAGCAGCCCAGAGGCAGGCCTCTATGGCTACACCTTC.

This chain connects TRBV11-2 to TRBJ1-5; 8 bases line up with TRBD1. The V gene's germline CDR1 is SGHAT and CDR2 FQNNGV. With 1 base clipped from V and 2 bases from J, the junction kept 4 bases outside the gene matches. This CDR3 contains 16 residues. The CDR3 coding sequence is TGTGCCAGCAGCTTAGGACAGGGGATGGGCAATCAGCCCCAGCATTTT. Translation gives CASSLGQGMGNQPQHF.

This chain joins TRBV4-1 and TRBJ2-4, with D perhaps matching TRBD1 (6 bases). This CDR3 region has 15 residues. The germline V and J ends were trimmed by 4 bases and 3 bases, with 13 bases remaining between them. Looked up from germline, CDR1 is MGHRA and CDR2 is YSYEKL. The CDR3 loop reads CASSLYPGDKNIQYF. The CDR3, as DNA: TGCGCCAGCAGCCTATACCCAGGGGACAAAAACATTCAGTACTTC.

As regards this clone: The same CDR3 can be traced to other DNA sequences in this sample. The J gene is TRBJ1-2, the V gene TRBV4-1; maybe TRBD1 (5 bases). The CDR3 spans 18 residues. Trimming took 3 bases from V and 0 from J, leaving 20 bases between them. Looked up from germline, CDR1 is MGHRA and CDR2 is YSYEKL. The chain's CDR3 is CASSQPTLGPAANYGYTF. Here the CDR3 DNA reads TGCGCCAGCAGCCAGCCAACTTTGGGGCCGGCAGCTAACTATGGCTACACCTTC.

This clone was detected a few times. This sequence joins TRBV7-2 and TRBJ1-2, with D possibly matching TRBD1 (5 bases). The germline V and J ends were trimmed by 5 bases and 8 bases, with 15 bases remaining between them. The CDR3 loop spans 13 amino acids. CDR1 and CDR2 (germline): SGHTA, FQGNSA. CDR3 DNA: TGTGCCAGCAGCCTGACTCGGGGGGAAGGCTACACCTTC. The encoded protein is CASSLTRGEGYTF.

Only a few counts were recorded for this clone. The chain couples TRBV2 to TRBJ2-7; 8 bases line up with TRBD2. The CDR3 has 17 amino acids. Germline CDR1 and CDR2: SNHLY and FYNNEI. Trimming took 5 bases from V and 1 from J; bases not matched to a gene: 13. CDR3 sequence reads: CASSLIPPGGFSYEQYF. In DNA form, the CDR3 reads TGTGCCAGCAGTTTAATCCCGCCGGGGGGGTTTTCCTACGAGCAGTACTTC.

The chain employs TRBV6-5 and TRBJ2-2; 10 bases are shared with TRBD2. J gave up 7 bases and V 7 bases, and 9 bases lay outside the gene matches. The CDR3 extends over 15 amino acids. Germline V gene data show CDR1 as MNHEY and CDR2 as SVGAGI. The DNA for the CDR3 is TGTGCCAGCAAGGAAGCGGGGGGGCCCGGCGGGGAGCTGTTTTTT. Protein: CASKEAGGPGGELFF.

The chain combines TRBV6-5 with TRBJ2-7, with TRBD1 identical over 8 bases. Unmatched junction bases numbered 5, after V lost 4 bases and J lost 3 bases. The CDR3 spans 14 residues. Germline lookup yields CDR1 MNHEY and CDR2 SVGAGI. Here the CDR3 reads CASSFSQGVYEQYF. The CDR3 nucleotides are TGTGCCAGCAGTTTCTCACAGGGGGTCTACGAGCAGTACTTC.

This chain joins TRBV4-3 and TRBJ2-7; 10 bases fit TRBD2. Germline values: CDR1 LGHNA, CDR2 YSLEER. V was clipped by 2 bases and J by 0 bases; unmatched bases: 4. The CDR3 is 16 residues long. The DNA for the CDR3 is TGCGCCAGCAGCCAAACCACTAGCGGGAACTCCTACGAGCAGTACTTC. Encoded protein: CASSQTTSGNSYEQYF.

The V and J genes are TRBV27 and TRBJ2-3, with TRBD2 matching 15 bases. The germline V gene encodes CDR1 MNHEY and CDR2 SMNVEV (reference sequence). After removal of 3 bases from V and 4 bases from J, the junction contained 8 bases not matched to a gene. This CDR3 has 18 amino acids. DNA of the CDR3: TGTGCCAGCAGTTTCTGGACTAGCGGGGGGGCCGGCGCAGATACGCAGTATTTT. This encodes CASSFWTSGGAGADTQYF.

The chain joins TRBV28 to TRBJ2-7, with D possibly matching TRBD1 (6 bases). V dropped 5 bases and J dropped 0 bases, with 23 bases sitting between them. Germline V lookup: CDR1 MDHEN, CDR2 SYDVKM. The CDR3 covers 18 residues. DNA for the CDR3: TGTGCCAGCAGTCACTATGGTTTATCAGGGGAACCCTCCTACGAGCAGTACTTC. Translating gives CASSHYGLSGEPSYEQYF.